Included here is one T cell receptor (beta chain) sequence, with context. Its target is not known. The entry originates in a study of response to subunit inactivated influenza vaccine. Study results and limitations: Few additional T cells are recruited per seasonal influenza vaccination, authors suggested.

Germline V lookup: CDR1 LNHDA, CDR2 SQIVND (reference sequence). V trimming: 9 bases; J trimming: 0 bases; junction bases outside the gene matches: 9. The CDR3 is made up of 16 amino acids. TCRdb re-analysed the RT-PCR reads in MiXCR, keeping a single row per CDR3 protein. The sample contains about half a million distinct CDR3 sequences, 7.6% of which appear only once. The clonotype originates from a man between 50 and 75 years old who received an inactivated influenza vaccine. The material was PBMCs from blood, obtained less than 25 months after vaccination. The J gene is TRBJ2-2, the V gene TRBV19; the match to TRBD2 covers 8 bases. The chain's CDR3 is CASGRGGNANTGELFF. The CDR3 bases are TGTGCCAGCGGACGGGGGGGGAACGCGAACACCGGGGAGCTGTTTTTT.